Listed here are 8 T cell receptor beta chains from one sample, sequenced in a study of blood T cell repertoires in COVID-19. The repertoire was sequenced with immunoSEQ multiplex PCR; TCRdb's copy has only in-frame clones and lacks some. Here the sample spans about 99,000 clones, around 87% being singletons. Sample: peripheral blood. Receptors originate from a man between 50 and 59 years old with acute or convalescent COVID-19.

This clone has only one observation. For the CDR3, the DNA is TGTGCCAGCAGCTTGGGACTAGCGGCCGACAATGAGCAGTTCTTC. Amino acids: CASSLGLAADNEQFF. This chain uses TRBV7-9 with TRBJ2-1; 11 bases match TRBD2. J was trimmed by 5 bases and V by 3 bases; bases with no gene match: 3. This CDR3 region has 15 residues. Germline lookup yields CDR1 SEHNR and CDR2 FQNEAQ (reference sequence).

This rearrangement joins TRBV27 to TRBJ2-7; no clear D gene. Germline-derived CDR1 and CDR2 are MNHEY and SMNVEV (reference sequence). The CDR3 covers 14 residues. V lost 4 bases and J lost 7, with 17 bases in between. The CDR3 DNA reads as TGTGCCAGCAGTTCCCTCCCTACGGGTAGAGAGCAGTACTTC. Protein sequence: CASSSLPTGREQYF.

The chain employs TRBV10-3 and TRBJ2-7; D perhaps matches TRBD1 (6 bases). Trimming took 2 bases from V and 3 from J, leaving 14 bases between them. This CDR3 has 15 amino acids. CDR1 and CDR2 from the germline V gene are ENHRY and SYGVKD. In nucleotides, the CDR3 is TGTGCCATCAGTGAGCCGGGACAAGGACTCTACGAGCAGTACTTC. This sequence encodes CAISEPGQGLYEQYF.

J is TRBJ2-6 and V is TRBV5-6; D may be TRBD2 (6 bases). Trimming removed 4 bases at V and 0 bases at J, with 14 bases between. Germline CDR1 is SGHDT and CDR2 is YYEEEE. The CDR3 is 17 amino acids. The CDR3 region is CASSPSGWTSGANVLTF. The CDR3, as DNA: TGTGCCAGCAGCCCCAGCGGGTGGACCTCTGGGGCCAACGTCCTGACTTTC.

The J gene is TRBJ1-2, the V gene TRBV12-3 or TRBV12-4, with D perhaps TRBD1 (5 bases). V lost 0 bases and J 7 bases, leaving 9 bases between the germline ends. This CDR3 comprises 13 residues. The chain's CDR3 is CASSLARGPGYTF. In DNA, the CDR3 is TGTGCCAGCAGTTTAGCGCGGGGCCCTGGCTACACCTTC.

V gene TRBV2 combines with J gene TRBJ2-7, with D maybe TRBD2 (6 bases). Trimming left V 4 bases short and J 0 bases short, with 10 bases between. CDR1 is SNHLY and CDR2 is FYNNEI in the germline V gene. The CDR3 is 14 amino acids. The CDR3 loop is CASSVGRSSYEQYF. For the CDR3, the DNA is TGTGCCAGCAGTGTGGGGAGGAGCTCCTACGAGCAGTACTTC.

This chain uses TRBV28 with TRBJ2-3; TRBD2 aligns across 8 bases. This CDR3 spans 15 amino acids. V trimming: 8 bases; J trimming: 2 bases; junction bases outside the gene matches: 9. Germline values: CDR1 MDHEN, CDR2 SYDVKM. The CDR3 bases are TGTGCCAGCCGGACTAGCCGGGGGAACACAGATACGCAGTATTTT. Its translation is CASRTSRGNTDTQYF.

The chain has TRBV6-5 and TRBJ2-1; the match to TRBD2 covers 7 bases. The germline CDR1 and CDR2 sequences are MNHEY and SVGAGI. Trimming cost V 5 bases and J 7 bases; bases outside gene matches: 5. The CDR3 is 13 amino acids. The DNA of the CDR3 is TGTGCCAGCAGTCCCCCCGGGGGGAATGAGCAGTTCTTC. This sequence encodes CASSPPGGNEQFF.